This T cell receptor (beta chain) was found in a study of blood T cell repertoires in COVID-19. Study at large: PBMCs, B-cell-depleted T cells, or T cells provided the cDNA or gDNA that made up the material.

The CDR3 loop spans 16 amino acids. CDR1 is SGDLS, CDR2 YYNGEE, per germline. After removal of 3 bases from V and 2 bases from J, the junction contained 10 bases not matched to a gene. Cohort placement rested on clinical history that participants reported themselves. Each exposed participant met a COVID-19 case in the 2 weeks preceding study entry. Under the authors' procedure: Reference gene primers were amplified, and this amplification served to estimate nucleated cell counts. Using immunoSEQ multiplex PCR, the repertoire was profiled, and TCRdb retains in-frame clones only, with some absent. V and J calls and clone size are given by that table; D and trimming were obtained from the DNA. The sample includes around 240,000 clones, 70% to 90% seen only once; the top ten take over 0.85%.

The gene calls are TRBV9 and TRBJ1-2, with 7 bases lining up with TRBD1. The sequenced material came from PBMCs or T cells enriched from blood (not recorded which). The sequence came from a man between 45 and 60 years old who had been exposed to COVID-19. The CDR3 DNA sequence: TGTGCCAGCAGCGCCCGGGGGACAGTTAGGAACTATGGCTACACCTTC. It codes for CASSARGTVRNYGYTF. The full variable domain, in which reference TRBV9 and TRBJ1-2 provide the parts outside the CDR3, is DSGVTQTPKHLITATGQRVTLRCSPRSGDLSVYWYQQSLDQGLQFLIQYYNGEERAKGNILERFSAQQFPDLHSELNLSSLELGDSALYFCASSARGTVRNYGYTFGSGTRLTVV.